The 32 T cell receptor beta chains below all came from one sample that was sequenced in a study of shared T cell receptors in the human thymus. Assay used: immunoSEQ multiplex PCR; TCRdb lists only in-frame clones, some missing. The sample lists about 660,000 clones, approximately 88% occurring once. These same records also appear under a second study, on human thymus T cells.

The material sequenced was thymocytes. The receptor set was obtained from a boy less than two years old with a congenital heart defect.

This clone was seen once. The chain carries TRBV7-9 and TRBJ2-3; D possibly corresponds to TRBD1 (6 bases). CDR1 and CDR2 from the germline V gene are SEHNR and FQNEAQ (reference sequence). This CDR3 comprises 16 residues. V dropped 5 bases and J dropped 2 bases, with 17 bases sitting between them. The CDR3 region has the DNA TGTGCCAGCAGCCCCTATCTAGGGGGTCTCACAGATACGCAGTATTTT. As protein: CASSPYLGGLTDTQYF.

CDR3 sequence: CASSSTGNSNQPQHF. As DNA, the CDR3 is TGCGCCAGCAGCTCGACAGGGAATAGCAATCAGCCCCAGCATTTT. V is TRBV5-1 and J is TRBJ1-5, with 7 bases fitting TRBD1. V lost 3 bases and J lost 0; bases outside the gene matches: 3. Germline CDR1 and CDR2: SGHRS and YFSETQ. The CDR3 sequence is 15 residues long.

This rearrangement joins TRBV14 to TRBJ2-3; 8 nucleotides align to TRBD2. Germline loops: CDR1 SGHDN, CDR2 FVKESK. V lost 1 base, J lost 6 bases, and 9 bases stayed unmatched. The CDR3 sequence is 16 residues long. The CDR3 bases are TGTGCCAGCAGCCAAGCACCGGGACTAGACCGTGATACGCAGTATTTT. It yields the protein CASSQAPGLDRDTQYF.

The chain recombines TRBV4-3 with TRBJ2-2; 10 bases align to TRBD2. From germline, CDR1 is LGHNA and CDR2 YSLEER. The CDR3 is made up of 17 amino acids. V trimming: 0 bases; J trimming: 7 bases; junction bases outside the gene matches: 8. The DNA of the CDR3 is TGCGCCAGCAGCCAAGATCGGGCTAGCGGGAGCGGCGGGGAGCTGTTTTTT. This sequence encodes CASSQDRASGSGGELFF.

The chain is built from TRBV29-1 and TRBJ2-1, with a weak D call TRBD1 (5 bases). In germline, CDR1 is SQVTM, CDR2 ANQGSEA. The V and J ends lost 4 bases and 8 bases respectively, with 12 bases between them. The CDR3 is 12 amino acids. In DNA form, the CDR3 reads TGCAGCGTTGTTGGAAGGGGTTATGAGCAGTTCTTC. Its translation: CSVVGRGYEQFF.

This sequence joins TRBV2 and TRBJ2-7; D perhaps matches TRBD2 (6 bases). The CDR3 has 13 amino acids. The germline V gene has CDR1 SNHLY and CDR2 FYNNEI. Trimming stripped 6 bases from V and 0 bases from J, with 9 bases between. DNA for the CDR3: TGTGCCAGCAGGGGCGGGACCTCCTACGAGCAGTACTTC. This translates into CASRGGTSYEQYF.

The rearrangement links TRBV5-1 to TRBJ2-2; no firm D call. The CDR3 length is 14 residues. Germline V gene data show CDR1 as SGHRS and CDR2 as YFSETQ. Trimming left V 3 bases short and J 5 bases short, with 11 bases between. CDR3 region: CASSCPAETGELFF. As DNA, the CDR3 is TGCGCCAGCAGCTGCCCGGCGGAGACCGGGGAGCTGTTTTTT. Supplemented by reference TRBV5-1 and TRBJ2-2, the full variable domain reads KAGVTQTPRYLIKTRGQQVTLSCSPISGHRSVSWYQQTPGQGLQFLFEYFSETQRNKGNFPGRFSGRQFSNSRSEMNVSTLELGDSALYLCASSCPAETGELFFGEGSRLTVL.

The CDR3 coding sequence is TGTGCCACCAGCAGAGATTTTCAGGGTCCTGAAGCTTTCTTT. It translates to CATSRDFQGPEAFF. The chain has TRBV15 and TRBJ1-1; TRBD1 might be the D (5 bases). From germline, CDR1 is LNHNV and CDR2 YYDKDF (reference sequence). The CDR3 is 14 residues long. V lost 0 bases to trimming and J lost 6 bases, with 11 bases between them.

This clone was picked up one time. Written as DNA, the CDR3 is TGTGCCACCAGCAGAACCCTTGACAGGAGAGCAAATGAAAAACTGTTTTTT. Protein sequence: CATSRTLDRRANEKLFF. The genes are TRBV15 and TRBJ1-4; maybe TRBD1 (6 bases). Per germline, CDR1 LNHNV and CDR2 YYDKDF (reference sequence). The V end lost 2 bases, the J end lost 5 bases, and 18 bases lay between the germline ends. The CDR3 contains 17 residues.

The chain combines TRBV4-2 with TRBJ2-7; weak D call: TRBD2 (6 bases). Germline V lookup: CDR1 LGHNA, CDR2 YNFKEQ. V lost 1 base, J lost 2 bases, and 12 bases lay in between. The CDR3 sequence is 15 residues long. The CDR3 DNA is TGTGCCAGCAGCCAAGGACTAGTCTTCCCCTACGAGCAGTACTTC. This encodes CASSQGLVFPYEQYF.

The gene calls are TRBV28 and TRBJ1-4; 9 bases are shared with TRBD1. This CDR3 is built from 18 residues. CDR1 MDHEN and CDR2 SYDVKM come from the germline V gene. V lost 0 bases to trimming and J lost 3 bases; unmatched junction nucleotides: 8. The DNA for the CDR3 is TGTGCCAGCAGTTTATGTCGCCGGGACAGGGTCTCTAATGAAAAACTGTTTTTT. Translation gives CASSLCRRDRVSNEKLFF.

This chain links TRBV27 with TRBJ1-5, with 7 bases fitting TRBD1. V was pared by 3 bases and J by 10 bases, with 12 bases of the junction left unmatched. The CDR3 is 15 residues long. Germline CDR1 is MNHEY and CDR2 is SMNVEV (reference sequence). The CDR3 DNA is TGTGCCAGCAGTTTCACAGGGGACTTTTGGGATCCCCAGCATTTT. Its protein product is CASSFTGDFWDPQHF.

CDR3: CASSQLPGLAGRSTDTQYF. The CDR3 nucleotides read TGCGCCAGCAGCCAACTTCCGGGACTAGCGGGTAGGAGCACAGATACGCAGTATTTT. The chain carries TRBV4-1 and TRBJ2-3; 12 nucleotides agree with TRBD2. CDR3 length: 19 residues. The ends lost 2 bases at V and 0 bases at J; junction bases unmatched: 9. Germline CDR1 MGHRA, CDR2 YSYEKL.

Concerning this clone itself: A read error may account for a junction end that differs from germline. The chain couples TRBV11-2 to TRBJ2-7; 7 nucleotides align to TRBD1. Germline V CDR1 and CDR2: SGHAT, FQNNGV. This CDR3 comprises 13 residues. DNA for the CDR3: TGTGCCAGCAGCACCCGACAGGGATATTATCCCGCATTC. Amino acids: CASSTRQGYYPAF.

The chain is built from TRBV5-1 and TRBJ2-5; possible D gene TRBD1, 5 bases. CDR3 length equals 13 residues. Per the germline V gene, CDR1 is SGHRS and CDR2 is YFSETQ. V was shortened by 8 bases and J by 5 bases, with 16 bases between the two germline ends. CDR3 nucleotides: TGCGCCAGTACCCCAGCCCCAGGGGAGACCCAGTACTTC. As protein: CASTPAPGETQYF. Full variable domain (rest looked up from reference TRBV5-1 and TRBJ2-5): KAGVTQTPRYLIKTRGQQVTLSCSPISGHRSVSWYQQTPGQGLQFLFEYFSETQRNKGNFPGRFSGRQFSNSRSEMNVSTLELGDSALYLCASTPAPGETQYFGPGTRLLVL.

The V and J genes are TRBV7-9 and TRBJ2-2, with D perhaps TRBD2 (6 bases). V lost 4 bases and J 1 base, leaving 19 bases between the germline ends. This CDR3 has 18 residues. Germline-derived CDR1 and CDR2 are SEHNR and FQNEAQ (reference sequence). The CDR3 region has the DNA TGTGCCAGCAGCTGTGGAGCCGGGACTCGCTGGAACACCGGGGAGCTGTTTTTT. Translation gives CASSCGAGTRWNTGELFF.

The count of this clone is one. The CDR3 loop is CASSLDPHSGYGYTF. The CDR3, as DNA: TGTGCCAGCAGCTTAGATCCTCATTCGGGCTATGGCTACACCTTC. The chain is built from TRBV11-3 and TRBJ1-2; D uncertain. The V and J ends lost 0 bases and 4 bases respectively, with 12 bases between them. The CDR3 runs 15 residues. CDR1 and CDR2 (germline): SGHNT, YENEEA.

The chain couples TRBV9 to TRBJ1-2, with D possibly TRBD1 on 6 matching bases. Trimming cost V 4 bases and J 3 bases, with 13 bases left between them. The CDR3 sequence is 14 residues long. Per germline, CDR1 SGDLS and CDR2 YYNGEE. The CDR3 region is CASSSRGGDYGYTF. Here the CDR3 DNA reads TGTGCCAGCAGCTCCCGAGGGGGGGACTATGGCTACACCTTC.

The chain couples TRBV27 to TRBJ1-5, with unresolved D. V lost 5 bases, J lost 2 bases, and 13 bases lay in between. The CDR3 runs to 15 residues. The germline V gene encodes CDR1 MNHEY and CDR2 SMNVEV (reference sequence). The CDR3 nucleotides are TGTGCCAGCAGTCCCCAGTCACCCCGCAATCAGCCCCAGCATTTT. Its protein is CASSPQSPRNQPQHF.

CDR3 sequence (DNA): TGCGCCAGCAGCCAACCACTTGGGGGAGGGGTGTCTGGGGCCAACGTCCTGACTTTC. This gives the protein CASSQPLGGGVSGANVLTF. V and J are TRBV4-1 and TRBJ2-6; 7 nucleotides align to TRBD2. Germline CDR1 reads MGHRA; CDR2 reads YSYEKL. Unmatched junction bases numbered 11, after V lost 2 bases and J lost 1 base. The CDR3 consists of 19 residues.

This chain uses TRBV15 with TRBJ2-1; TRBD2 matches 8 bases. The germline gives CDR1 LNHNV, CDR2 YYDKDF (reference sequence). Losses at the gene ends were 1 base for V and 4 bases for J; bases not matched to a gene: 9. This CDR3 spans 17 amino acids. CDR3 sequence: CATSRAGTSGSYNEQFF. CDR3 sequence (DNA): TGTGCCACCAGCAGAGCTGGGACGAGCGGGAGTTACAATGAGCAGTTCTTC.

The chain employs TRBV6-1 and TRBJ2-7, with D possibly matching TRBD2 (6 bases). The CDR3 totals 15 residues. V was clipped by 1 base and J by 2 bases, with 12 bases between them. The germline gives CDR1 MNHNS, CDR2 SASEGT. CDR3 loop: CASSEGSGPPYEQYF. CDR3 nucleotides: TGTGCCAGCAGTGAAGGGAGCGGGCCGCCCTACGAGCAGTACTTC.

V gene TRBV30 combines with J gene TRBJ2-7; maybe TRBD2 (5 bases). Trimming removed 3 bases from V and 1 base from J, with 19 bases in between. The germline V gene has CDR1 GTSNPN and CDR2 SVGIG (reference sequence). The CDR3 sequence is 16 residues long. The CDR3 loop reads CAWSRPRSGYSYEQYF. CDR3 DNA sequence: TGTGCCTGGAGCCGCCCTCGCAGCGGATATTCCTACGAGCAGTACTTC.

This sequence joins TRBV5-4 and TRBJ2-4; unclear D gene. The V gene lost 1 base and the J gene lost 9 bases, with 11 bases spanning the gap. From germline, CDR1 is SGHNT and CDR2 YYREEE (reference sequence). The CDR3 length is 13 residues. CDR3 in amino acids: CASSLPPGSIQYF. CDR3 nucleotides: TGTGCCAGCAGCTTGCCTCCCGGGTCCATTCAGTACTTC.

The chain joins TRBV5-4 to TRBJ2-3, with 13 bases matching TRBD2. Germline V gene data show CDR1 as SGHNT and CDR2 as YYREEE (reference sequence). The CDR3 runs to 19 residues. The junction had 15 bases not matched to a gene; V was cut back by 3 bases and J by 5 bases. DNA for the CDR3: TGTGCCAGCAGCTCCGACCGACTAGCGGGAGGCCCTTGGGGAGATACGCAGTATTTT. Translated, it gives CASSSDRLAGGPWGDTQYF.

The chain has TRBV14 and TRBJ2-3, with 8 bases aligning to TRBD1. V dropped 4 bases and J dropped 6; count of bases not matched to a gene: 6. The germline V gene has CDR1 SGHDN and CDR2 FVKESK. The CDR3 loop spans 14 amino acids. In nucleotides, the CDR3 is TGTGCCAGCAGCCGCGGGACAGGCCCTGATACGCAGTATTTT. It specifies CASSRGTGPDTQYF.

The rearrangement joins TRBV11-2 to TRBJ1-5; tentative D call: TRBD1 (6 bases). The germline gives CDR1 SGHAT, CDR2 FQNNGV. Trimming cost V 0 bases and J 4 bases, with 16 bases left between them. The CDR3 is 17 residues long. CDR3: CASSLEDHSGTNQPQHF. The CDR3 coding sequence is TGTGCCAGCAGCTTAGAGGACCACTCAGGGACAAATCAGCCCCAGCATTTT.

The gene calls are TRBV4-1 and TRBJ1-1; no definite D call. The CDR3 totals 14 residues. The germline gives CDR1 MGHRA, CDR2 YSYEKL. Trimming stripped 1 base from V and 3 bases from J, with 9 bases between. The CDR3 sequence: CASSQVSPDTEAFF. The CDR3 DNA reads as TGCGCCAGCAGCCAAGTATCTCCTGACACTGAAGCTTTCTTT.

Note on this clone: No conserved phenylalanine or tryptophan ends this CDR3, so it is likely a read error. Because the CDR3's place on the DNA is in doubt, the DNA is left out and the CDR3 is given as listed by TCRdb. The rearrangement uses TRBV21-1 and TRBJ2-7; whether TRBD2, the table's D call, matches the DNA was not checked. TRBV21-1 is labeled a pseudogene. The CDR3 totals 11 residues, both ends included. The CDR3 sequence is CASSKGRSGLA.

The chain joins TRBV6-1 to TRBJ2-1; D may be TRBD2 (5 bases). Germline CDR1 reads MNHNS; CDR2 reads SASEGT. The length of the CDR3 is 16 residues. V lost 0 bases and J lost 0, with 9 bases in between. DNA for the CDR3: TGTGCCAGCAGTGAAGCGCTTGGGAGCTCCTACAATGAGCAGTTCTTC. It specifies CASSEALGSSYNEQFF.

The V gene is TRBV30, the J gene TRBJ2-3; no firm D call. V shed 0 bases and J shed 1 base, with 5 bases lying between them. In germline, CDR1 is GTSNPN, CDR2 SVGIG (reference sequence). The CDR3 spans 13 residues. The CDR3 sequence: CAWSVCGTDTQYF. The CDR3 nucleotides are TGTGCCTGGAGTGTGTGCGGCACAGATACGCAGTATTTT.

The chain is built from TRBV4-1 and TRBJ2-7, with TRBD2 as a possible D gene (8 bases). The germline V and J ends were trimmed by 2 bases and 2 bases, with 16 bases remaining between them. CDR1 is MGHRA and CDR2 is YSYEKL in the germline V gene. The CDR3 contains 16 residues. The chain's CDR3 is CASSQQGVAGPYEQYF. The CDR3, as DNA: TGCGCCAGCAGCCAACAGGGGGTAGCGGGGCCCTACGAGCAGTACTTC.